This T cell receptor beta chain was recovered during a study of T cell responses to AZD1222 COVID-19 vaccine. Study in general: Pooling of second doses given at about 4 or about 12 weeks was done. Study-wide points: Baseline testing showed seropositivity in only a handful of AZD1222 recipients. Most donors were white British and more were female, and clonal diversity was possibly underestimated. Nearly half of spike-specific TCRs reportedly target variant regions that are unmutated in the B.1.351 and B.1.1.7 variants.

Germline trimming cut 5 bases from V and 5 bases from J; bases unmatched to any gene: 16. Looked up from germline, CDR1 is MNHEY and CDR2 is SVGEGT. This CDR3 contains 17 residues. Clones were read by immunoSEQ multiplex PCR, and TCRdb kept only the in-frame ones, dropping some. The sample shows some 160,000 clones, approximately 93% of them seen only once. This clone appeared once. Its cognate antigen is unknown. The sequencing here drew on peripheral blood, taken on day 0 of AZD1222 vaccination. The clonotype was recovered from an adult in good health. The V and J genes are TRBV6-2 or TRBV6-3 and TRBJ2-5; 8 positions match TRBD2. CDR3 DNA: TGTGCCAGCAGTCCCCCGCCCCAGTGGGCGGGAGGTGAGACCCAGTACTTC. The encoded protein is CASSPPPQWAGGETQYF.